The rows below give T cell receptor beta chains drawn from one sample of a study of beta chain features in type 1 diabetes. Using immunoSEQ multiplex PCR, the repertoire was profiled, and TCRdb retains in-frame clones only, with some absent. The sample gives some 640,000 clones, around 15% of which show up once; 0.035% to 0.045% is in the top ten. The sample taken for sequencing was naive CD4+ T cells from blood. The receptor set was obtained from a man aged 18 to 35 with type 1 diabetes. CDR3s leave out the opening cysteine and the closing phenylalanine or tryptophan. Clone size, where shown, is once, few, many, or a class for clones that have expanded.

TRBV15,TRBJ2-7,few,ATSSLPVLEQY
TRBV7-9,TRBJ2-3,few,ASSPRDTQY
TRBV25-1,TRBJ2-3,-,ASSDRSGTGASDTQY
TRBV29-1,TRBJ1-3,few,SVVISGNTIY
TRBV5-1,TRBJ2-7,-,ASSLDSKDYEQY
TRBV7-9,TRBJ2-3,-,ASSLGPRGSRQDTQY
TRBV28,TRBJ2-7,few,ASSPASSPYEQY
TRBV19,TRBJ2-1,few,ASSLEVSYNEQF
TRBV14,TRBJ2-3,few,ASSHVTAVLGDTQY
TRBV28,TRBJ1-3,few,ATLTGGRGNTIY
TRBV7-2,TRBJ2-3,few,ASRPNTDTQY
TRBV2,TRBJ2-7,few,ASSEQEAGVYEQY
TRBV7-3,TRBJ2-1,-,ASSFGLAGYNEQF
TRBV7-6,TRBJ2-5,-,ASRRGQQETQY
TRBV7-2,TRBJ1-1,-,ASSTLQGARTEAF
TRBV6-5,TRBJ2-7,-,ASRPPGQITTEQY
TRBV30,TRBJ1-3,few,AWSVGWGNTIY
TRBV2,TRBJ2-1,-,ASTGDGLAGGPSGTGEQF
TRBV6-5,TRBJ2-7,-,ASSKLSTEQY